The 3 T cell receptor beta chains below all came from one sample that was sequenced in a study of vaccination and CD4 T cells after COVID-19. What these receptors recognize is not known. Researchers used the Oncomine TCR Beta short-read assay to sequence DNA from cultured CD4+ T cells. Using its own MiXCR run on the PCR reads, TCRdb lists one record per CDR3 protein. This sample has more than 7,500 distinct CDR3 sequences; around 55% occur once, and the top ten carry less than 8.5%. Treatment of the sample: approximately nine-day PBMC culture with coronavirus spike peptide pools or control peptides (ViraFEST assay). Sequenced material: CD4+ T cells from blood, cultured in vitro. The receptors derive from a human donor who had recovered from COVID-19.

The gene calls are TRBV15 and TRBJ2-5; D is tentatively TRBD1 or TRBD2 (6 bases each). V lost 4 bases and J lost 9, with 18 bases in between. The CDR3 length is 14 residues. The germline CDR1 and CDR2 sequences are LNHNV and YYDKDF (reference sequence). CDR3 loop: CATSTLRGPGAQYF. CDR3 nucleotides: TGTGCCACCAGCACCCTCAGGGGCCCGGGGGCCCAGTACTTC.

This clonotype appeared a few times. V gene TRBV6-1 combines with J gene TRBJ2-2, with D perhaps given as TRBD1 or TRBD2 (6 bases each). Deletions cut 7 bases from V and 6 bases from J, with 21 bases between. This CDR3 has 16 amino acids. Germline V CDR1 and CDR2: MNHNS, SASEGT. CDR3 amino acids: CASTPRGTNPAGELFF. The CDR3 bases are TGTGCCAGCACCCCACGGGGGACAAACCCAGCCGGGGAGCTGTTTTTT.

This clonotype was picked up a small number of times. The V and J genes are TRBV20-1 and TRBJ1-2; maybe TRBD1 (5 bases). Germline-derived CDR1 and CDR2 are DFQATT and SNEGSKA (reference sequence). V was trimmed by 3 bases and J by 5 bases, leaving 16 bases between them. The CDR3 length is 14 residues. The CDR3 DNA reads TGCAGTGCTAGTATCCAGGGATTAGGGTATGGCTACACCTTC. Residues: CSASIQGLGYGYTF.